This T cell receptor beta chain originates from a study of blood T cell repertoires in COVID-19. Overall study context: Samples representing acute and convalescent COVID-19 were sourced from the United States, Italy and Spain. PBMCs, B-cell-depleted T cells, or T cells were the source of the cDNA or gDNA that made up the material.

The CDR3 has 15 residues. Trimming took off 3 bases at V and 0 bases at J, with 9 bases between the two ends. Germline V gene lookup returns CDR1 SGHAT and CDR2 FQNNGV. Methods used by the authors: How many nucleated cells were present was estimated from reference gene primer amplification. The assay was immunoSEQ multiplex PCR, and TCRdb's table has in-frame clones only and misses some. The V and J calls and clone size are taken from that table; D and trimming were inferred from the DNA. This table has 55,000 to 90,000 clones, more than 85% appearing once. This chain links TRBV11-2 with TRBJ1-3; maybe TRBD1 (5 bases). The source material was peripheral blood. The source of this sequence is a human donor with active COVID-19. The donor label of this sample is uncertain. The CDR3 loop is CASSLGRSSGNTIYF. The CDR3 DNA is TGTGCCAGCAGCTTGGGGCGGAGCTCTGGAAACACCATATATTTT.